A single sample is the source of the 5 T cell receptor beta chains below, sequenced in a study of memory CD4+ T cells and cytomegalovirus serostatus. Sequencing used immunoSEQ multiplex PCR; TCRdb keeps in-frame clones, though not all of them. The sample has 35,000 to 40,000 clones; 70% to 80% are singletons. Single viable CD3+CD4+CD8-CD45RO+ cells were sorted as the memory CD4+ T cells. The sequencing sample was made of memory CD4+ T cells from blood. The receptors were sampled from an adult in good health and CMV-seropositive.

V is TRBV5-4 and J is TRBJ2-1; no definite D call. The ends were cut back, 4 bases at V and 4 bases at J, with 9 bases in the middle. The germline gives CDR1 SGHNT, CDR2 YYREEE (reference sequence). The CDR3 length is 13 residues. Here the CDR3 reads CASSPDIYNEQFF. The CDR3 DNA follows: TGTGCCAGCAGCCCAGACATTTACAATGAGCAGTTCTTC.

V is TRBV7-2 and J is TRBJ1-2; D possibly corresponds to TRBD1 (5 bases). This CDR3 comprises 14 residues. The germline V gene encodes CDR1 SGHTA and CDR2 FQGNSA. Trimming cost V 3 bases and J 6 bases, with 14 bases left between them. The CDR3 here is CASSFSTAINGYTF. The CDR3 nucleotides are TGTGCCAGCAGCTTCTCGACAGCTATTAATGGCTACACCTTC.

The chain links TRBV15 to TRBJ1-1; D is ambiguous. There are 14 residues in the CDR3. Between the trimmed V and J ends, which lost 0 bases and 0 bases, there was a span of 5 bases. Germline values: CDR1 LNHNV, CDR2 YYDKDF (reference sequence). The CDR3 DNA is TGTGCCACCAGCAGAGATGCCGTGAACACTGAAGCTTTCTTT. Translation: CATSRDAVNTEAFF.

V gene TRBV5-1 combines with J gene TRBJ2-7; D perhaps matches TRBD2 (6 bases). The CDR3 contains 14 residues. With 4 bases removed from V and 6 bases from J, the gap between germline ends came to 17 bases. The germline V gene has CDR1 SGHRS and CDR2 YFSETQ. Written as DNA, the CDR3 is TGCGCCAGCAGCAACGCGGGACGGCCGGTCGAGCAGTACTTC. Its protein product is CASSNAGRPVEQYF.

The CDR3: CASSLGDISGYGYTF. The DNA of the CDR3 is TGCGCCAGCAGCTTAGGGGACATTTCGGGCTATGGCTACACCTTC. This rearrangement joins TRBV5-1 to TRBJ1-2, with a weak D call TRBD1 (6 bases). The germline gives CDR1 SGHRS, CDR2 YFSETQ. The length of the CDR3 is 15 residues. Trimming left V 2 bases short and J 4 bases short, with 15 bases between.